This T cell receptor beta chain came from a study of CD8+ T cells in alopecia areata. About this clone: What it recognizes is unknown.

The CDR3 has 16 amino acids. The V end was cut by 4 bases, the J end by 6 bases, with 19 bases between. From germline, CDR1 is SGHDN and CDR2 FVKESK. The study, taken as a whole, reports: It was lesional scalp, especially alopecia totalis/universalis, that showed higher clonality than normal scalp.

Reverse transcribed after extraction, RNA yielded cDNA as the sequencing template. TCRdb's table, derived via immunoSEQ multiplex PCR, lists solely in-frame clones and lacks some. Found here are approximately 210,000 clones, approximately 61% of them singletons; the top ten hold approximately 0.97%. Treatment of the sample: oral pan-JAK inhibitor, 5-10 mg twice daily. This sample comprised CD4+ T cells sorted from blood, obtained at week 24, from a patient treated with tofacitinib. J is TRBJ2-1 and V is TRBV14; D may be TRBD1 or TRBD2 (5 bases each). The origin of this receptor is a human donor with alopecia areata. The CDR3 nucleotides read TGTGCCAGCAGCCCGGGACGGTCCGTCCCTGTCAATGAGCAGTTCTTC. Translated: CASSPGRSVPVNEQFF.